This T cell receptor (beta chain) was identified during a study of preoperative IRX-2 immunotherapy in early breast cancer. The treatment: preoperative locoregional IRX-2 cytokine immunotherapy. Clones were sequenced by immunoSEQ multiplex PCR, and TCRdb holds only the in-frame ones, with some missing. This sample has 6,500 to 9,500 clones, with 75% to 85% found just once. The germline V and J ends were trimmed by 6 bases and 2 bases, with 17 bases remaining between them. In germline, CDR1 is GTSNPN, CDR2 SVGIG (reference sequence). The CDR3 totals 15 residues. The TCR was taken from a human donor with breast cancer. The chain has TRBV30 and TRBJ1-5, with D perhaps TRBD1 (5 bases). The material sequenced was tumor tissue, taken after IRX-2 immunotherapy. The CDR3 sequence is CACGTWGRGNQPQHF. CDR3 DNA: TGTGCCTGCGGAACGTGGGGCAGGGGCAATCAGCCCCAGCATTTT. Using reference TRBV30 and TRBJ1-5 for the parts outside the CDR3, the full variable domain is SQTIHQWPATLVQPVGSPLSLECTVEGTSNPNLYWYRQAAGRGLQLLFYSVGIGQISSEVPQNLSASRPQDRQFILSSKKLLLSDSGFYLCACGTWGRGNQPQHFGDGTRLSIL.